This section outlines one T cell receptor (beta chain) sequence together with its context. Antigen unknown. This record belongs to a study of T cell repertoires in cytomegalovirus infection. Study background: Epitope selection comprised recently identified HLA-C-restricted CMV epitopes and well-studied HLA-B-restricted CMV epitopes.

One entry per CDR3 protein, called by TCRdb with MiXCR from the reads. This table has approximately 600,000 distinct CDR3 sequences, 40% appearing once. General observations from the study: Individuals carrying CMV plus the relevant HLA were identified by cumulative frequency of public TCR beta families. The ex vivo response showed dominance by HLA-C-restricted CMV-specific TCR beta clonotypes.

Unmatched junction bases numbered 8, after V lost 6 bases and J lost 9 bases. The CDR3 sequence is 13 residues long. CDR1 is MNHEY and CDR2 is SMNVEV in the germline V gene (reference sequence). The rearrangement links TRBV27 to TRBJ1-5, with 7 bases matching TRBD1. The sequence derives from a human donor in good health (CMV status not recorded). Some clones in this sample may be carry-over from other donors' samples. The material sequenced was cultured PBMCs, taken from culture after CMV antigen stimulation. CDR3 residues: CASRETGSLPQHF. For the CDR3, the DNA is TGTGCCAGCAGAGAGACAGGGTCCCTGCCCCAGCATTTT.